The TCR beta chain under discussion was sequenced for a study of molecular identifiers for immune sequencing clone quantification. From germline, CDR1 is SGHRS and CDR2 YFSETQ. The CDR3 runs 14 residues. Trimming stripped 3 bases from V and 6 bases from J, with 16 bases between. With regard to this clonotype: Since a much larger clone is just one base distant, this may be a read error. As the CDR3 is not closed by the conserved phenylalanine or tryptophan, this likely results from a read error.

MiXCR, applied by TCRdb to the PCR reads, yields one record per CDR3 protein. The repertoire consists of about half a million distinct CDR3 sequences, with around 23% occurring once and the leading ten covering around 0.79%. Sequencing was carried out using naive CD8+ T cells from blood, with Jurkat cell RNA spiked in. Sample subset: FACS-sorted CD8+CD4-CCR7+CD45RA+ naive T cells. The chain couples TRBV5-1 to TRBJ2-7; D might be TRBD2 (6 bases). The sequence was obtained from a human donor in good health. Some libraries in this study had Jurkat cell RNA spiked in. CDR3: CASSSTGTVVEQYL. The CDR3 DNA reads TGCGCCAGCAGCTCTACCGGGACTGTTGTCGAGCAGTACCTC.